Listed below are T cell receptor beta chains from one sample, sequenced in a study of cytomegalovirus exposure and HLA in healthy donors. The method was immunoSEQ multiplex PCR; TCRdb's version includes in-frame clones alone and lacks a portion of them. This sample's table has 130,000 to 150,000 clones. Sequenced: PBMCs. The source of these receptors is a man aged 35-49 years in good health and CMV-seronegative. The CDR3 runs from the conserved cysteine through the conserved F or W. The order of the fields is V gene, J gene, D gene, CDR3 protein, CDR3 DNA. The D gene is left open where the match is weak.

V gene: TRBV7-8; J gene: TRBJ1-2; D gene: TRBD1; CDR3 protein: CASSFEPRGTYGYTF; CDR3 DNA: TGTGCCAGCAGCTTTGAGCCCAGGGGGACCTATGGCTACACCTTC
V gene: TRBV19; J gene: TRBJ1-4; D gene: -; CDR3 protein: CASHGQRKLFF; CDR3 DNA: TGTGCCAGTCACGGACAGAGGAAACTGTTTTTT
V gene: TRBV6-5; J gene: TRBJ1-4; D gene: -; CDR3 protein: CASRQHASGEKLFF; CDR3 DNA: TGTGCCAGTCGCCAGCACGCTTCGGGGGAAAAACTGTTTTTT
V gene: TRBV10-3; J gene: TRBJ1-1; D gene: -; CDR3 protein: CAISDQALNTEAFF; CDR3 DNA: TGTGCCATCAGTGATCAGGCTTTGAACACTGAAGCTTTCTTT
V gene: TRBV6-1; J gene: TRBJ2-7; D gene: TRBD1; CDR3 protein: CASTWDSSYEQYF; CDR3 DNA: TGTGCCAGCACCTGGGACAGCTCCTACGAGCAGTACTTC
V gene: TRBV7-6; J gene: TRBJ1-1; D gene: TRBD1; CDR3 protein: CASIRGTGSTEAFF; CDR3 DNA: TGTGCCAGCATTAGAGGGACAGGGAGCACTGAAGCTTTCTTT
V gene: TRBV6-5; J gene: TRBJ1-1; D gene: -; CDR3 protein: CASSYGGVVNTEAFF; CDR3 DNA: TGTGCCAGCAGTTACGGTGGAGTGGTAAACACTGAAGCTTTCTTT
V gene: TRBV7-2; J gene: TRBJ1-6; D gene: -; CDR3 protein: CASSSPFSLESPLHF; CDR3 DNA: TGTGCCAGCAGCTCGCCCTTCTCATTAGAATCACCCCTCCACTTT
V gene: TRBV4-1; J gene: TRBJ2-1; D gene: TRBD2; CDR3 protein: CASSHPAGGRDNEQFF; CDR3 DNA: TGCGCCAGCAGCCACCCAGCGGGGGGGCGCGACAATGAGCAGTTCTTC
V gene: TRBV25-1; J gene: TRBJ2-5; D gene: -; CDR3 protein: CASSPARETQYF; CDR3 DNA: TGTGCCAGCAGTCCCGCCAGGGAGACCCAGTACTTC
V gene: TRBV6-6; J gene: TRBJ1-1; D gene: -; CDR3 protein: CASSPWAGEEAFF; CDR3 DNA: TGTGCCAGCAGTCCTTGGGCGGGGGAGGAGGCTTTCTTT
V gene: TRBV9; J gene: TRBJ2-3; D gene: TRBD2; CDR3 protein: CASSVALAGGYGTDTQYF; CDR3 DNA: TGTGCCAGCAGCGTAGCCCTAGCGGGGGGGTACGGCACAGATACGCAGTATTTT
V gene: TRBV2; J gene: TRBJ1-4; D gene: -; CDR3 protein: CASSEGWGVREKLFF; CDR3 DNA: TGTGCCAGCAGTGAAGGTTGGGGGGTTCGTGAAAAACTGTTTTTT
V gene: TRBV5-1; J gene: TRBJ1-1; D gene: -; CDR3 protein: CASSPPGEVTEAFF; CDR3 DNA: TGCGCCAGCAGTCCTCCGGGGGAAGTCACTGAAGCTTTCTTT
V gene: TRBV11-2; J gene: TRBJ2-1; D gene: TRBD2; CDR3 protein: CASSTGGAGEQFF; CDR3 DNA: TGTGCCAGCAGCACCGGGGGGGCCGGAGAGCAGTTCTTC
V gene: TRBV29-1; J gene: TRBJ1-1; D gene: -; CDR3 protein: CSVAPPDTEAFF; CDR3 DNA: TGCAGCGTTGCCCCTCCGGACACTGAAGCTTTCTTT
V gene: TRBV2; J gene: TRBJ2-5; D gene: -; CDR3 protein: CASSEAGGPQETQYF; CDR3 DNA: TGTGCCAGCAGTGAAGCCGGGGGGCCCCAAGAGACCCAGTACTTC
V gene: TRBV19; J gene: TRBJ2-2; D gene: -; CDR3 protein: CASSSGFTGELFF; CDR3 DNA: TGTGCCAGTAGTTCGGGGTTCACCGGGGAGCTGTTTTTT
V gene: TRBV6-5; J gene: TRBJ2-1; D gene: -; CDR3 protein: CASSTPASGEYEQFF; CDR3 DNA: TGTGCCAGCAGTACCCCGGCTAGTGGGGAGTATGAGCAGTTCTTC
V gene: TRBV7-9; J gene: TRBJ1-1; D gene: -; CDR3 protein: CASSLETGNTEAFF; CDR3 DNA: TGTGCCAGCAGCTTGGAAACAGGGAACACTGAAGCTTTCTTT
V gene: TRBV2; J gene: TRBJ1-4; D gene: TRBD1; CDR3 protein: CASREQGLGEKLFF; CDR3 DNA: TGTGCCAGCCGGGAACAGGGGCTAGGTGAAAAACTGTTTTTT
V gene: TRBV6-5; J gene: TRBJ1-1; D gene: -; CDR3 protein: CASSYGEGGTEAFF; CDR3 DNA: TGTGCCAGCAGCTACGGGGAAGGGGGCACTGAAGCTTTCTTT
V gene: TRBV7-2; J gene: TRBJ2-2; D gene: TRBD1; CDR3 protein: CASSPQGRNTGELFF; CDR3 DNA: TGTGCCAGCAGCCCACAGGGGCGGAACACCGGGGAGCTGTTTTTT
V gene: TRBV5-1; J gene: TRBJ1-2; D gene: TRBD1; CDR3 protein: CASRFDRVSRYGYTF; CDR3 DNA: TGCGCCAGCAGGTTCGACAGGGTGTCGCGCTATGGCTACACCTTC
V gene: TRBV19; J gene: TRBJ1-5; D gene: -; CDR3 protein: CASTPGTQNQPQHF; CDR3 DNA: TGTGCCAGTACTCCCGGGACACAGAATCAGCCCCAGCATTTT
V gene: TRBV9; J gene: TRBJ2-2; D gene: TRBD2; CDR3 protein: CASSVTSGGVPGELFF; CDR3 DNA: TGTGCCAGCAGCGTAACTAGCGGGGGGGTACCCGGGGAGCTGTTTTTT
V gene: TRBV7-9; J gene: TRBJ2-7; D gene: TRBD1; CDR3 protein: CASSPDRGAFHEQYF; CDR3 DNA: TGTGCCAGCAGCCCGGACAGGGGCGCCTTCCACGAGCAGTACTTC
V gene: TRBV12-2; J gene: TRBJ2-7; D gene: -; CDR3 protein: CASRLARDRGRLDVSYEQYF; CDR3 DNA: TGTGCAAGTCGCTTAGCAAGGGACAGGGGCCGCCTAGATGTCTCCTACGAGCAGTACTTC
V gene: TRBV28; J gene: TRBJ2-7; D gene: -; CDR3 protein: CASSLVRSGEQYF; CDR3 DNA: TGTGCCAGCAGTTTAGTGAGGAGTGGCGAGCAGTACTTC
V gene: TRBV15; J gene: TRBJ1-5; D gene: TRBD1; CDR3 protein: CATSRGGQGNNQPQHF; CDR3 DNA: TGTGCCACCAGCAGAGGGGGACAGGGGAACAATCAGCCCCAGCATTTT
V gene: TRBV10-3; J gene: TRBJ2-4; D gene: -; CDR3 protein: CAISDGVAKNIQYF; CDR3 DNA: TGTGCCATCAGTGATGGAGTAGCCAAAAACATTCAGTACTTC
V gene: TRBV15; J gene: TRBJ2-3; D gene: TRBD2; CDR3 protein: CATTAGGTDTQYF; CDR3 DNA: TGTGCCACCACCGCGGGGGGCACAGATACGCAGTATTTT
V gene: TRBV11-1; J gene: TRBJ2-5; D gene: -; CDR3 protein: CASASSAGETQYF; CDR3 DNA: TGTGCCAGCGCGTCTTCAGCGGGAGAGACCCAGTACTTC
V gene: TRBV4-1; J gene: TRBJ2-7; D gene: -; CDR3 protein: CASSQDAGRGRNEQYF; CDR3 DNA: TGCGCCAGCAGCCAAGATGCGGGCAGGGGTAGAAACGAGCAGTACTTC
V gene: TRBV29-1; J gene: TRBJ1-1; D gene: TRBD1; CDR3 protein: CSVGDRGGTEAFF; CDR3 DNA: TGCAGCGTTGGGGACAGGGGAGGCACTGAAGCTTTCTTT
V gene: TRBV19; J gene: TRBJ1-2; D gene: -; CDR3 protein: CASSIRGGYTF; CDR3 DNA: TGTGCCAGTAGTATTAGGGGGGGCTACACCTTC
V gene: TRBV19; J gene: TRBJ2-1; D gene: TRBD1; CDR3 protein: CASSTPDRGTHNEQFF; CDR3 DNA: TGTGCCAGTAGTACCCCGGACAGGGGGACCCACAATGAGCAGTTCTTC
V gene: TRBV2; J gene: TRBJ1-1; D gene: TRBD1; CDR3 protein: CASSGDRDTEAFF; CDR3 DNA: TGTGCCAGCAGCGGGGACAGGGACACTGAAGCTTTCTTT
V gene: TRBV7-9; J gene: TRBJ2-7; D gene: -; CDR3 protein: CASSFGQLSYEQYF; CDR3 DNA: TGTGCCAGCAGCTTCGGACAGCTCTCCTACGAGCAGTACTTC
V gene: TRBV11-1; J gene: TRBJ2-7; D gene: -; CDR3 protein: CASSPSRSGFHEQYF; CDR3 DNA: TGTGCCAGCAGCCCCAGCAGGTCGGGATTCCACGAGCAGTACTTC